Shown below are 6 T cell receptor beta chains from a single sample sequenced in a study of beta chain features in type 1 diabetes. Notes on the study in general: There was a moderate but significant shortening of TCRB CDR3s in all four CD4+ subsets of Type 1 diabetes patients.

Expressed TCRB transcripts were sequenced because the isolated RNA had all been reverse transcribed beforehand. Profiling relied on immunoSEQ multiplex PCR, and the TCRdb table lists in-frame clones only, not all of them. This sample carries a few hundred thousand clones, roughly 12% of them seen once, and the ten largest clones take 0.0085% to 0.012%. These receptors' targets are unknown. Source material: naive CD4+ T cells from blood. All receptors come from a woman between 18 and 30 years old with type 1 diabetes.

This chain links TRBV5-6 with TRBJ2-3, with 10 bases fitting TRBD1. CDR1 and CDR2 (germline): SGHDT, YYEEEE. This CDR3 region has 14 residues. J lost 4 bases, V lost 4 bases, and 3 bases had no gene match. In DNA form, the CDR3 reads TGTGCCAGCAGCAGGGGGACAGGGGCAGATACGCAGTATTTT. Translating it yields CASSRGTGADTQYF.

The chain combines TRBV28 with TRBJ1-2, with 8 bases aligning to TRBD1. This CDR3 contains 14 residues. Looked up from germline, CDR1 is MDHEN and CDR2 is SYDVKM. The V segment lost 6 bases and the J segment 5 bases; nucleotides outside the gene matches: 8. This CDR3 reads CASSTGTGSYGYTF. The CDR3 nucleotides are TGTGCCAGCAGCACCGGGACAGGATCTTATGGCTACACCTTC.

The chain couples TRBV11-2 to TRBJ1-1; D not certain. V lost 2 bases to trimming and J lost 1 base, with 5 bases between them. This CDR3 spans 13 amino acids. Germline V gives CDR1 SGHAT, CDR2 FQNNGV. The CDR3 region is CASSLLANTEAFF. The CDR3 nucleotides are TGTGCCAGCAGCTTATTGGCGAACACTGAAGCTTTCTTT.

The rearrangement links TRBV4-3 to TRBJ1-2, with TRBD1 identical over 9 bases. CDR1 is LGHNA and CDR2 is YSLEER in the germline V gene. V gave up 0 bases and J gave up 4 bases; unmatched junction bases: 9. The CDR3 is made up of 17 amino acids. The CDR3 spells CASSQEGQGSAFYGYTF. CDR3 in DNA: TGCGCCAGCAGCCAAGAGGGACAGGGCTCGGCCTTCTATGGCTACACCTTC.

There are a few counts of this clone. J is TRBJ1-1 and V is TRBV4-3; 7 nucleotides line up with TRBD1. With 0 bases clipped from V and 2 bases from J, the junction kept 9 bases outside the gene matches. Germline loops: CDR1 LGHNA, CDR2 YSLEER. The CDR3 has 17 amino acids. The CDR3 DNA sequence: TGCGCCAGCAGCCAAGAGGGGCCAGGGGGTGTAAACACTGAAGCTTTCTTT. Translated: CASSQEGPGGVNTEAFF.

The chain has TRBV5-6 and TRBJ2-1; 11 nucleotides align to TRBD2. The CDR3 totals 14 residues. J was trimmed by 6 bases and V by 5 bases; bases with no gene match: 4. Germline-derived CDR1 and CDR2 are SGHDT and YYEEEE. In nucleotides, the CDR3 is TGTGCCAGCAGGGGACTAGCGGTCGTCAATGAGCAGTTCTTC. This translates into CASRGLAVVNEQFF.